This TCR beta chain was found in a study of OX40 agonist ivuxolimab in advanced cancers. About the research overall: Every 2 weeks, ivuxolimab was infused into the patients intravenously at between 0.01 and 10 mg/kg. Study conclusions and caveats: Some nonresponders also had low normalized T-cell clonal expansion.

TCRdb's table, derived via immunoSEQ multiplex PCR, lists solely in-frame clones and lacks some. This repertoire shows about 64,000 clones, roughly nine tenths found once; its top ten account for about 5.6%. Blood was sampled at baseline, cycle 4 day 1, and cycle 7 day 1. Notes on this clone: The antigen is not known.

The V gene's germline CDR1 is SGHNT and CDR2 YYREEE (reference sequence). CDR3 size: 15 residues. The junction had 6 bases not matched to a gene; V was cut back by 1 base and J by 6 bases. This sequence originates from an adult with an advanced solid tumor such as melanoma, head and neck, liver or kidney cancer. The sequenced sample was CD4+ or CD8+ T cells sorted from blood, obtained in a trial of the OX40 agonist ivuxolimab. The gene calls are TRBV5-4 and TRBJ2-2, with 7 bases aligning to TRBD2. The DNA of the CDR3 is TGTGCCAGCAGCTTGAGTCTAGCGGCCCCCGGGGAGCTGTTTTTT. This gives the protein CASSLSLAAPGELFF.